Described below is a single T cell receptor beta chain sequence and its context. This entry comes from a study of blood T cell repertoires in COVID-19. Germline values: CDR1 SGHRS, CDR2 YFSETQ. The CDR3 covers 16 residues. The V gene end was trimmed by 0 bases and the J gene end by 0 bases; junction bases not matched to a gene: 5. Authors' analysis steps: By means of reference gene primer amplification, nucleated cell counts were estimated. Profiling relied on immunoSEQ multiplex PCR, and the TCRdb table lists in-frame clones only, not all of them. V and J calls and clone size follow that table, whereas D and trimming were derived from the DNA. Of 300,000 to 450,000 clones in the sample, roughly 90% were seen once.

This TCR came from a woman aged 60-75 years with COVID-19, enrolled during active disease. The V call is TRBV5-1, the J call TRBJ1-1, with TRBD1 matching 7 bases. What was sequenced was peripheral blood. This chain's CDR3 is CASSLGPQGVNTEAFF. The CDR3 region has the DNA TGCGCCAGCAGCTTGGGACCCCAGGGGGTGAACACTGAAGCTTTCTTT.